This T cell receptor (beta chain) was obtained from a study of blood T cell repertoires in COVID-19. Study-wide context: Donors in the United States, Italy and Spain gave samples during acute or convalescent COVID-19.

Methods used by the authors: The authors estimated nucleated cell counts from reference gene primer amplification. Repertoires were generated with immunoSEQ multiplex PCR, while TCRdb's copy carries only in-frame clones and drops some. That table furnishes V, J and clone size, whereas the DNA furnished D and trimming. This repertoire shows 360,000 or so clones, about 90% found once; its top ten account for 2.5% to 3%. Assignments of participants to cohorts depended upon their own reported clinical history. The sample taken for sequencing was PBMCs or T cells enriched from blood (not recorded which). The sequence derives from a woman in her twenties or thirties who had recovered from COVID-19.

Written as DNA, the CDR3 is TGTGCCAGCAGCGACTCTACAGGGACGGGATTCTATGGCTACACCTTC. As protein: CASSDSTGTGFYGYTF. The V gene is TRBV28, the J gene TRBJ1-2; D may be TRBD1 (6 bases). CDR1 and CDR2 from the germline V gene are MDHEN and SYDVKM. V was pared by 6 bases and J by 4 bases, with 21 bases between. The CDR3 runs 16 residues.